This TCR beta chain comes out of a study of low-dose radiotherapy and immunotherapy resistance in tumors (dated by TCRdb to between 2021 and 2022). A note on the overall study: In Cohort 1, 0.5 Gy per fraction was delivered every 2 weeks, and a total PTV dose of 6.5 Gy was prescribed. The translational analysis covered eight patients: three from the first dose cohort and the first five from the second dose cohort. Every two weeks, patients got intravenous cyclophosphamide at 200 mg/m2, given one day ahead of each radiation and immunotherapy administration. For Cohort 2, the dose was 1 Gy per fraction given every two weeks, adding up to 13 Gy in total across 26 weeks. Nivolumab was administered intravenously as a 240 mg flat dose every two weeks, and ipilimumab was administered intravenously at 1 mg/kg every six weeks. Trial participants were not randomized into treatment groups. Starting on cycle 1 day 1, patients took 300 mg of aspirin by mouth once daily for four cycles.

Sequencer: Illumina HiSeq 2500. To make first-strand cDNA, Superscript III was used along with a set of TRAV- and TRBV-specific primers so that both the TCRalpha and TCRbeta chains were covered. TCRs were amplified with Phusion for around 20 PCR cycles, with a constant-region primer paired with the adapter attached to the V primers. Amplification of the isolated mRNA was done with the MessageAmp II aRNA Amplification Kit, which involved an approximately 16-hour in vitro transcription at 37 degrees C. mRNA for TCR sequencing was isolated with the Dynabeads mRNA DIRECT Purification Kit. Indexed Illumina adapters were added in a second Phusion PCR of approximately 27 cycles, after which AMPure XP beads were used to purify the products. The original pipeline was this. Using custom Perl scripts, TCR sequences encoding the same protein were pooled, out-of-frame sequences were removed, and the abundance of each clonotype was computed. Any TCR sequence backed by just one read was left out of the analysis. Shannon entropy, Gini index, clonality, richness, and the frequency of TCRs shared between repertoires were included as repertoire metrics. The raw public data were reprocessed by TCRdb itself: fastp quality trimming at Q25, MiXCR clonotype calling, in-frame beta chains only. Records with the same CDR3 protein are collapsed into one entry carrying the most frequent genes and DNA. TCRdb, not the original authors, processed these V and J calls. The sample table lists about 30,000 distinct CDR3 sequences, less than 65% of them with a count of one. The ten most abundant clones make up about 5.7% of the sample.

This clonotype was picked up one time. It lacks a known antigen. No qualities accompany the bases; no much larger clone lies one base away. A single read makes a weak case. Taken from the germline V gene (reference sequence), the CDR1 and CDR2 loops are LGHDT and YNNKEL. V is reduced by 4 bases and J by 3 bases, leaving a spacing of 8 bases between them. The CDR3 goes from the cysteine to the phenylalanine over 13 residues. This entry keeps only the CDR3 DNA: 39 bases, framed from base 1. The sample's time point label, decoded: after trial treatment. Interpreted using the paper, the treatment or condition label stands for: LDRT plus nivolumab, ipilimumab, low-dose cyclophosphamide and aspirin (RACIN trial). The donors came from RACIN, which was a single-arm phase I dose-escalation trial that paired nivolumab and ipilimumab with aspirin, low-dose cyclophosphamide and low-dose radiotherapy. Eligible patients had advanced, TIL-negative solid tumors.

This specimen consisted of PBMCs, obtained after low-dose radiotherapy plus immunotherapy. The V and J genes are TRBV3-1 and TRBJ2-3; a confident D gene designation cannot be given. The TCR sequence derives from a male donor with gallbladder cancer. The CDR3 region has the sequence CASSLNPTDTQYF. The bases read TGTGCCAGCAGCCTGAATCCAACAGATACGCAGTATTTT.